Below, 24 T cell receptor beta chains from the same sample are listed, as sequenced in a study of CD4 T cells in relation to SARS-CoV-2 and coronaviruses. No cognate antigen is known for these TCRs. The table came from immunoSEQ multiplex PCR; TCRdb's copy has only in-frame clones and leaves some out. The sample shows 20,000 to 25,000 clones, more than 60% of them seen only once. The unexposed donors gave CD4+ T cells in 2011-2018, prior to COVID-19. CD4+ T cells were isolated from the cells after more than 8 days of culture. Sequencing input: CD4+ T cells from PBMCs, cultured in vitro. The origin of the receptors is a human donor in good health.

The chain recombines TRBV6-4 with TRBJ2-1; D gene unclear. Looked up from germline, CDR1 is MRHNA and CDR2 is SNTAGT. This CDR3 region has 16 residues. V lost 0 bases to trimming and J lost 4 bases, with 13 bases between them. The CDR3 loop reads CASSDSVPAIYNEQFF. The DNA for the CDR3 is TGTGCCAGCAGTGACTCGGTGCCAGCCATTTACAATGAGCAGTTCTTC.

Only one count was recorded for this clone. The rearrangement joins TRBV24-1 to TRBJ1-2; tentatively, D is TRBD1 (5 bases). CDR1 and CDR2 (germline): KGHDR, SFDVKD. The CDR3 is 13 amino acids. V was pared by 8 bases and J by 7 bases, with 16 bases between. For the CDR3, the DNA is TGTGCCACCATGGGGGTCAGAGGTGGTGGCTACACCTTC. Its protein product is CATMGVRGGGYTF.

The chain joins TRBV3-1 (or the pseudogene TRBV3-2) to TRBJ2-3; no clear D gene. CDR3 length: 12 residues. Trimming shortened V by 1 base and J by 6 bases, and 5 bases separated the two germline ends. Germline assignment: CDR1 LGHDT and CDR2 YNNKEL (reference sequence). The CDR3 region is CASSQGSDTQYF. For the CDR3, the DNA is TGTGCCAGCAGCCAAGGTAGTGATACGCAGTATTTT.

The V and J genes are TRBV5-5 and TRBJ2-7; D might be TRBD2 (6 bases). V gave up 4 bases and J gave up 0 bases, with 17 bases separating them. CDR1 is SGHKS and CDR2 is YYEKEE in the germline V gene (reference sequence). CDR3 size: 16 residues. CDR3 region: CASSPGGTVSSYEQYF. DNA for the CDR3: TGTGCCAGCAGCCCAGGAGGGACCGTAAGCTCCTACGAGCAGTACTTC.

This clone was counted only a few times. The CDR3 protein is CASSAYRDTFF. The CDR3 coding sequence is TGTGCCAGTAGTGCTTACCGGGACACCTTTTTT. The gene calls are TRBV19 and TRBJ1-4; D might be TRBD1 (6 bases). This CDR3 contains 11 residues. V lost 5 bases, J lost 17 bases, and 15 bases lay in between. From germline, CDR1 is LNHDA and CDR2 SQIVND (reference sequence). The variable domain in full, completed from reference TRBV19 and TRBJ1-4, reads DGGITQSPKYLFRKEGQNVTLSCEQNLNHDAMYWYRQDPGQGLRLIYYSQIVNDFQKGDIAEGYSVSREKKESFPLTVTSAQKNPTAFYLCASSAYRDTFFGSGTQLSVL.

The chain uses TRBV21-1 and TRBJ2-2. TRBV21-1 constitutes a pseudogene. This CDR3 contains 14 residues. This chain's CDR3 is CASTPSLWDGELFF. For the CDR3, the DNA is TGTGCCAGCACCCCTAGTCTGTGGGACGGGGAGCTGTTTTTT.

The chain joins TRBV7-3 to TRBJ1-2; TRBD1 might be the D (5 bases). The CDR3 runs to 16 residues. CDR1 is SGHTA and CDR2 is FQGTGA in the germline V gene. V gave up 5 bases and J gave up 1 base, with 17 bases separating them. CDR3 sequence (DNA): TGTGCCAGCAGCCCCCGGGACGGCCTCCTTAACTATGGCTACACCTTC. This encodes CASSPRDGLLNYGYTF.

The chain employs TRBV29-1 and TRBJ1-6; unclear D gene. CDR1 and CDR2 from the germline V gene are SQVTM and ANQGSEA. The CDR3 has 12 amino acids. V lost 5 bases and J lost 8, with 10 bases in between. CDR3 nucleotide sequence: TGCAGCGTTAAACTCGGGGATTCACCCCTCCACTTT. Translated: CSVKLGDSPLHF.

CDR3 DNA: TGTGCCAGCAGCTTAACTAGGACGGCGGGACATGGCTACACCTTC. As protein: CASSLTRTAGHGYTF. This chain links TRBV7-9 with TRBJ1-2, with D perhaps matching TRBD1 (5 bases). V was shortened by 2 bases and J by 6 bases, with 16 bases between the two germline ends. CDR3 length: 15 residues. Germline V gives CDR1 SEHNR, CDR2 FQNEAQ (reference sequence).

The chain employs TRBV29-1 and TRBJ2-7; D unresolved. The CDR3 has 14 residues. Germline assignment: CDR1 SQVTM and CDR2 ANQGSEA. V lost 4 bases and J lost 1, with 14 bases in between. The CDR3 here is CSVGLLGRSYEQYF. DNA of the CDR3: TGCAGCGTTGGGCTACTTGGGCGGTCCTACGAGCAGTACTTC.

This sequence joins TRBV18 and TRBJ2-1; 8 nucleotides agree with TRBD2. The CDR3 is made up of 14 amino acids. J lost 10 bases, V lost 3 bases, and 8 bases had no gene match. Germline V CDR1 and CDR2: KGHSH, LQKENI. The CDR3 DNA sequence: TGTGCCAGCTCACCGTCATCGACTAGCGTAGAGCAGTTCTTC. Translated, it gives CASSPSSTSVEQFF.

The chain has TRBV29-1 and TRBJ2-2, with D unclear. V gave up 7 bases and J gave up 5 bases, with 11 bases separating them. The CDR3 length is 12 residues. The germline gives CDR1 SQVTM, CDR2 ANQGSEA. CDR3 DNA: TGCAGCGCCGAGCGCGCTACCGGGGAGCTGTTTTTT. Amino acids: CSAERATGELFF.

This clone has a handful of counts. DNA for the CDR3: TGTGCCAGCTCACCACAGGGAGGGGACCAGCCCCAGCATTTT. Translated, it gives CASSPQGGDQPQHF. The V gene is TRBV18, the J gene TRBJ1-5; D perhaps matches TRBD1 (5 bases). The germline V gene encodes CDR1 KGHSH and CDR2 LQKENI. Trimming took off 1 base at V and 7 bases at J, with 11 bases between the two ends. The CDR3 sequence is 14 residues long.

The V and J genes are TRBV19 and TRBJ2-3; the D call may be TRBD1 or TRBD2 (6 bases each). V lost 3 bases to trimming and J lost 0 bases, with 22 bases between them. This CDR3 contains 19 residues. The germline V gene has CDR1 LNHDA and CDR2 SQIVND (reference sequence). The CDR3, as DNA: TGTGCCAGTAGTATCGGCCGGGGGCTAGCTGTAAGGAGCACAGATACGCAGTATTTT. Translation: CASSIGRGLAVRSTDTQYF.

The genes are TRBV9 and TRBJ2-5; 7 nucleotides align to TRBD1. This CDR3 is 14 amino acids long. Germline assignment: CDR1 SGDLS and CDR2 YYNGEE. V shed 0 bases and J 2 bases; nucleotides not matched to a gene: 1. The CDR3 DNA follows: TGTGCCAGCAGCGTAGGGGGACAGCAAGAGACCCAGTACTTC. As protein: CASSVGGQQETQYF. The variable domain in full, with the rest retrieved from reference TRBV9 and TRBJ2-5, is DSGVTQTPKHLITATGQRVTLRCSPRSGDLSVYWYQQSLDQGLQFLIQYYNGEERAKGNILERFSAQQFPDLHSELNLSSLELGDSALYFCASSVGGQQETQYFGPGTRLLVL.

V is TRBV19 and J is TRBJ2-3, with 16 bases matching TRBD2. Per the germline V gene, CDR1 is LNHDA and CDR2 is SQIVND (reference sequence). The CDR3 runs to 16 residues. The J segment lost 6 bases and the V segment lost 4 bases, leaving 4 bases of the junction unmatched. The CDR3 protein is CASSRGLAGGLDTQYF. CDR3 DNA: TGTGCCAGTAGTAGGGGACTAGCGGGAGGGCTTGATACGCAGTATTTT.

The chain joins TRBV2 to TRBJ2-7, with D possibly being TRBD2 (6 bases). Germline V lookup: CDR1 SNHLY, CDR2 FYNNEI. Trimming removed 4 bases from V and 12 bases from J, with 19 bases in between. This CDR3 spans 13 amino acids. The CDR3 DNA reads TGTGCCAGCAGTGGGACGGGAACCTCCGGGGGGTACTTC. This codes for CASSGTGTSGGYF.

The CDR3 DNA sequence: TGTGCCTGGAGTGTATTAGGAACGGGACAGGGTAAATCCGAGGGCTCTGGAAACACCATATATTTT. Residues: CAWSVLGTGQGKSEGSGNTIYF. V and J are TRBV30 and TRBJ1-3; 9 nucleotides line up with TRBD1. The CDR3 contains 22 residues. CDR1 is GTSNPN and CDR2 is SVGIG in the germline V gene (reference sequence). The V gene end was trimmed by 0 bases and the J gene end by 0 bases; junction bases not matched to a gene: 21.

This clone was counted a few times. The genes are TRBV10-3 and TRBJ2-2; no definite D call. The V end was cut by 4 bases, the J end by 0 bases, with 9 bases between. The CDR3 contains 15 residues. The germline CDR1 and CDR2 sequences are ENHRY and SYGVKD. This CDR3 is CAISAVRTNTGELFF. For the CDR3, the DNA is TGTGCCATCAGTGCAGTCAGGACGAACACCGGGGAGCTGTTTTTT.

V is TRBV30 and J is TRBJ1-5; 7 nucleotides align to TRBD1. From germline, CDR1 is GTSNPN and CDR2 SVGIG (reference sequence). Trimming cost V 3 bases and J 7 bases; bases outside gene matches: 6. This CDR3 spans 13 amino acids. Here the CDR3 reads CAWSEQGYQPQHF. Here the CDR3 DNA reads TGTGCCTGGAGCGAACAGGGGTACCAGCCCCAGCATTTT.

In its sample, this clone was seen once. V and J are TRBV24-1 and TRBJ2-5; a possible D gene is TRBD2 (6 bases). Trimming left V 6 bases short and J 2 bases short, with 18 bases between. The CDR3 spans 16 residues. Germline V lookup: CDR1 KGHDR, CDR2 SFDVKD. The CDR3 is CATSPWGDEKQETQYF. CDR3 DNA sequence: TGTGCCACCAGTCCATGGGGGGACGAAAAACAAGAGACCCAGTACTTC.

CDR3 DNA: TGTGCCAGCAGCCCGGGACAGTATAGCAATCAGCCCCAGCATTTT. This codes for CASSPGQYSNQPQHF. J is TRBJ1-5 and V is TRBV27; TRBD1 matches at 7 bases. After removal of 6 bases from V and 0 bases from J, the junction contained 5 bases not matched to a gene. The CDR3 spans 15 residues. CDR1 and CDR2 from the germline V gene are MNHEY and SMNVEV (reference sequence).

The chain has TRBV6-4 and TRBJ2-6; D gene uncertain. The V gene lost 0 bases and the J gene lost 0 bases, with 6 bases spanning the gap. Germline CDR1 is MRHNA and CDR2 is SNTAGT. There are 16 residues in the CDR3. The CDR3 is CASSDSDVSGANVLTF. Here the CDR3 DNA reads TGTGCCAGCAGTGACTCGGACGTCTCTGGGGCCAACGTCCTGACTTTC.

The chain has TRBV12-3 or TRBV12-4 and TRBJ2-6; no clear D gene. The CDR3 consists of 13 residues. Trimming cost V 3 bases and J 3 bases, with 3 bases left between them. CDR3 nucleotides: TGTGCCAGCAGTTTGTATGGGGCCAACGTCCTGACTTTC. It codes for CASSLYGANVLTF.